This T cell receptor beta chain is from a study of blood T cells in healthy people across ages. Findings of the study overall: Diversity figures derived from one million T cells were judged to underestimate the true value.

Concerning this clonotype itself: Its antigen remains unidentified.

Sample-barcoded 5' priming and a J-beta primer mix drove a second PCR of about 6 to 12 cycles. TCRdb re-called the 5' RACE reads through MiXCR, storing one row per CDR3 protein. The table shows approximately 760,000 distinct CDR3 sequences, with 25% occurring only once. Trimming cost V 5 bases and J 5 bases; bases outside gene matches: 9. Germline V gene data show CDR1 as SGHRS and CDR2 as YFSETQ. This CDR3 is built from 15 residues. The same data also contributed to another study, on T cells of mothers and their children. According to that study: Reverse transcription into cDNA received all extracted RNA, at approximately 1.6 ug per 15 ul.

V and J are TRBV5-1 and TRBJ2-5, with 10 bases aligning to TRBD1. The material sequenced was blood. The origin of this receptor is a boy between 10 and 17 years old in good health. CDR3 nucleotides: TGCGCCAGCAGTCCCCGACAGGGGGCGTCGGAGACCCAGTACTTC. Protein sequence: CASSPRQGASETQYF.